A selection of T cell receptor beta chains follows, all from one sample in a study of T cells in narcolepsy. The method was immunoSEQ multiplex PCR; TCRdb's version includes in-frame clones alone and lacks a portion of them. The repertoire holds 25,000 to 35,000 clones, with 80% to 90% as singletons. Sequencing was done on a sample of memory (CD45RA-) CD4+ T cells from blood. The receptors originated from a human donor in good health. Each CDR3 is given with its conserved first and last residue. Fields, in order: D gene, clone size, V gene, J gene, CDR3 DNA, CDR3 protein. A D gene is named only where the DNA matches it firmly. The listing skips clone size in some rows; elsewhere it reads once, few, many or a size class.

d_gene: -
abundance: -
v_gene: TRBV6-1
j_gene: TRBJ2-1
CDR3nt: TGTGCCAGCAGTATAGGATGGGGGGTTTACAATGAGCAGTTCTTC
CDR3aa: CASSIGWGVYNEQFF

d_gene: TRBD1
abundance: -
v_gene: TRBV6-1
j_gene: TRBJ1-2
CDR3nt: TGTGCCAGCAGTGAGTGGACAGGGGGCAACTATGGCTACACCTTC
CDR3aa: CASSEWTGGNYGYTF

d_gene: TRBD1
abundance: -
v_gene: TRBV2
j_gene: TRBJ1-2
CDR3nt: TGTGCCAGCAGCTACGGACAGGAGGGCTATGGCTACACCTTC
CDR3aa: CASSYGQEGYGYTF

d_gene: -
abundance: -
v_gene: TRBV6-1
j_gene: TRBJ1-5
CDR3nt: TGTGCCATCGCGCGGGACAAAGATCAGCCCCAGCATTTT
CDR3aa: CAIARDKDQPQHF

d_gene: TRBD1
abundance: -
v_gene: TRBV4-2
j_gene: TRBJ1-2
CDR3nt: TGTGCCAGCAGCCACGGACAGGACTATGGCTACACCTTC
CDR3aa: CASSHGQDYGYTF

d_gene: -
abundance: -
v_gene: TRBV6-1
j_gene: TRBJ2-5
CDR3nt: TGTGCCAGCAGTTCGAAGACTAGGTCCCAAGAGACCCAGTACTTC
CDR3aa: CASSSKTRSQETQYF

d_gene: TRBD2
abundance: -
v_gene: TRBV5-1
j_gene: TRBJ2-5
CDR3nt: TGCGCCAGCAGCTTGGTGATAGCGGGAGTCCCAGAGACCCAGTACTTC
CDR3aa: CASSLVIAGVPETQYF

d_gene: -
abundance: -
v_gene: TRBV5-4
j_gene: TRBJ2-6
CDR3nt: TGTGCCAGCAGCTCAAGGTCCCTTGGGGCCAACGTCCTGACTTTC
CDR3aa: CASSSRSLGANVLTF

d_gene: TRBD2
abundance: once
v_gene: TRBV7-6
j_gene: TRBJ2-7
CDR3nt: TGTGCCAGCAGCTCCGGACTAGCGGGAGTTCTCCCTCACTTC
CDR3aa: CASSSGLAGVLPHF

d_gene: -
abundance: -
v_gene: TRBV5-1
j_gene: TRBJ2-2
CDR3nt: TGCGCCAGCAGCCCCGAGGCATTGAACACCGGGGAGCTGTTTTTT
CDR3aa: CASSPEALNTGELFF

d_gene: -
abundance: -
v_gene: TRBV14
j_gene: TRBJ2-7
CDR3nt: TGTGCCAGCAGCCAAGAGGTGGGCGAGCAGTACTTC
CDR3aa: CASSQEVGEQYF

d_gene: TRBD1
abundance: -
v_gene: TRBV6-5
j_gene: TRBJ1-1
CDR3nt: TGTGCCAGCAGCGTAGGAACAGGGGTTAAGGGTGAAGCTTTCTTT
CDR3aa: CASSVGTGVKGEAFF

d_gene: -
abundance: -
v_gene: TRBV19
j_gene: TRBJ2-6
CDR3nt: TGTGCCAGTAGTATATGGGACTCCTTCTCTGGGGCCAACGTCCTGACTTTC
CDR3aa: CASSIWDSFSGANVLTF

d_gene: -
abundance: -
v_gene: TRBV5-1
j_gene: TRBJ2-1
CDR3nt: TGCGCCAGCAGCTTGGTGTCTAGCTGGGGGTACAATGAGCAGTTCTTC
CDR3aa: CASSLVSSWGYNEQFF

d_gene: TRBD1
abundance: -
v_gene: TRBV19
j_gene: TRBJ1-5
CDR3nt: TGTGCCAGTAGTACGGGACAGGGTGGAGGTCAGCCCCAGCATTTT
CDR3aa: CASSTGQGGGQPQHF

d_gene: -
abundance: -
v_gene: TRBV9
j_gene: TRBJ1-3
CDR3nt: TGTGCCAGCAGCGTAGCTGGACAGGGAAACACCATATATTTT
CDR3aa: CASSVAGQGNTIYF

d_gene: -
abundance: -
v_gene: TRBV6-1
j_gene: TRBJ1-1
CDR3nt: TGTGCCAGCAGTGACAGGGGTGGTGAAGCTTTCTTT
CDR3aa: CASSDRGGEAFF

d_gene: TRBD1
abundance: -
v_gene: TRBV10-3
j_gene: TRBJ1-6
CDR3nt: TGTGCCATCAGGAGGGACAGTAATTCACCCCTCCACTTT
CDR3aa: CAIRRDSNSPLHF

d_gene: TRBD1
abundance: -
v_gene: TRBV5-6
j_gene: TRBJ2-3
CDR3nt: TGTGCCAGCAGCACCGACAGGGCAGATACGCAGTATTTT
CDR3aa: CASSTDRADTQYF

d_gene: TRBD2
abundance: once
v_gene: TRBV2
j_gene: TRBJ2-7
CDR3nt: TGTGCCAGCAGCGCGACGGCGGGAGCCACCCCTGGTGAGCAGTACTTC
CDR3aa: CASSATAGATPGEQYF

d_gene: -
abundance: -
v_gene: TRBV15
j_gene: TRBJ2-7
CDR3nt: TGTGCCACCAGCAGAGATCTCTGGGGAGCCTACGAGCAGTACTTC
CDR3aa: CATSRDLWGAYEQYF

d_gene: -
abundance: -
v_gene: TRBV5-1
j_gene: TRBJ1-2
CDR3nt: TGCGCCAGCAGCTTGACAGACTATGGCTACACCTTC
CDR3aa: CASSLTDYGYTF

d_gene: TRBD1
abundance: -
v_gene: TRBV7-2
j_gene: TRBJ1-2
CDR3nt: TGTGCCAGCAGCCCCGGATGGGGACAGGCCCTCTATGGCTACACCTTC
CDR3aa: CASSPGWGQALYGYTF

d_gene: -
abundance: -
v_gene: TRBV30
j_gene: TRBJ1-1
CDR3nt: TGTGCCTGGAGTGACGGGGGCGGGAAGGAAGCTTTCTTT
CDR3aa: CAWSDGGGKEAFF

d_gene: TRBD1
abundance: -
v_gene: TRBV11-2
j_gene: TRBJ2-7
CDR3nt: TGTGCCAGCAGCTTGAGGGGTCAGGGGGTCGACGAGCAGTACTTC
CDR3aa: CASSLRGQGVDEQYF

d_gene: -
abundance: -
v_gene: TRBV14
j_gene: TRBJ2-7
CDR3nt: TGTGCCAGCAGCCAAAAGTGGCGATCCTCCTACGAGCAGTACTTC
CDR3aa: CASSQKWRSSYEQYF

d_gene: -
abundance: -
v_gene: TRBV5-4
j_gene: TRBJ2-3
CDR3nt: TGTGCCAGCAGACCCGCGGGACAGACCACAGATACGCAGTATTTT
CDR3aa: CASRPAGQTTDTQYF

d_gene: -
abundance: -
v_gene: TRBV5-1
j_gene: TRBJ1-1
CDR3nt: TGCGCCAGCAGGGGGGAGGGGTATTACACTGAAGCTTTCTTT
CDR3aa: CASRGEGYYTEAFF

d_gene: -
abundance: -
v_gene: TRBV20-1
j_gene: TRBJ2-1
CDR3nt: TGCAGTCCCCTCCATGAGCAGTTCTTC
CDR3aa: CSPLHEQFF

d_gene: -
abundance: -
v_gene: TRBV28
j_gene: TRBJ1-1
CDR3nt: TGTGCCAGCAGTTCCCCCTTACCGGACGAAGCTTTCTTT
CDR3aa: CASSSPLPDEAFF

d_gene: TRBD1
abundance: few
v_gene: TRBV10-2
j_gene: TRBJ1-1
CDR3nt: TGCGCCAGCAGAGCCATGGACAGGGGTAACACTGAAGCTTTCTTT
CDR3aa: CASRAMDRGNTEAFF

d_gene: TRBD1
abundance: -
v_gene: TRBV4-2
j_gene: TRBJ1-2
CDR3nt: TGTGCCAGCAGCTTCACAGGGGTCAGTGGCTACACCTTC
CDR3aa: CASSFTGVSGYTF

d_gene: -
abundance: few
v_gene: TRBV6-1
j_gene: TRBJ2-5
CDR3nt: TGTGCCAGCAGTGAAGGGCTTCAATCCCAAGAGACCCAGTACTTC
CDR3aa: CASSEGLQSQETQYF

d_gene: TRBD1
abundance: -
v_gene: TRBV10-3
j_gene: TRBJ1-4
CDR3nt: TGTGCCATCAGAGACAGGGCTAATGAAAAACTGTTTTTT
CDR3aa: CAIRDRANEKLFF

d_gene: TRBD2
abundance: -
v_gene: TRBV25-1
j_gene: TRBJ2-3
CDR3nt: TGTGCCAGCGGGCTAGCGGGATCCACAGATACGCAGTATTTT
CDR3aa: CASGLAGSTDTQYF

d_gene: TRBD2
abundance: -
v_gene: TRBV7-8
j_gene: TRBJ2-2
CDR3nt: TGTGCCAGCAGCCCCTTTAGCGGGAGGAGTAACACCGGGGAGCTGTTTTTT
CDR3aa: CASSPFSGRSNTGELFF

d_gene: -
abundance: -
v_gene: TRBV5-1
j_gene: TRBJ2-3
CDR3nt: TGCGCCAGCAGCCTAGCCTTGAGCAGCACAGATACGCAGTATTTT
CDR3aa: CASSLALSSTDTQYF

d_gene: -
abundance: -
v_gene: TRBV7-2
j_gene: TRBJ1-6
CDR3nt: TGTGCCAGCGGGACCCTTAATTCACCCCTCCACTTT
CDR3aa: CASGTLNSPLHF

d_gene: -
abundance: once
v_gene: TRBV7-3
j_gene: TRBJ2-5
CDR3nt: TGTGCCAGCAGCTTAAGGGGGGCAGAGCAAGAGACCCAGTACTTC
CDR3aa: CASSLRGAEQETQYF

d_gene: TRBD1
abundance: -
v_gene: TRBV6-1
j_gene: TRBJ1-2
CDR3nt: TGTGCCAGCAGCCCGTTCGGGACAGTCTACAGCTACACCTTC
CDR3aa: CASSPFGTVYSYTF

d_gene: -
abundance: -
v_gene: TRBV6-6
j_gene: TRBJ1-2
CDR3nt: TGTGCCAGCAGCCCCCCGGGGGGCGCGCTTGGCTACACCTTC
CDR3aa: CASSPPGGALGYTF

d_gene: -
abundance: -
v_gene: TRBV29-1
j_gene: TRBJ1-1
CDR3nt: TGCAGCGTTGTTAGGGCGAGGACTGAAGCTTTCTTT
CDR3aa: CSVVRARTEAFF

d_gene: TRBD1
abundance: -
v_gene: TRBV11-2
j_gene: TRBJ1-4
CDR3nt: TGTGCCAGCAGCTTGGGACAGGGTAATGAAAAACTGTTTTTT
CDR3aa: CASSLGQGNEKLFF

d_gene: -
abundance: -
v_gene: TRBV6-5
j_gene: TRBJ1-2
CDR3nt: TGTGCCAGCAGTTCTTCCGGGACCCGCGCGTATGGCTACACCTTC
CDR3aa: CASSSSGTRAYGYTF

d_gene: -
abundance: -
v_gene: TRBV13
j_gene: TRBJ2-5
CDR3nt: TGTGCCAGCAGCGACCACGGGACACAAGAGACCCAGTACTTC
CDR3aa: CASSDHGTQETQYF

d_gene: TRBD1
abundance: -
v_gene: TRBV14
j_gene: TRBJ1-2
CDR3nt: TGTGCCAGCAGCCCGGGGACAGCTAACTATGGCTACACCTTC
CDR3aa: CASSPGTANYGYTF

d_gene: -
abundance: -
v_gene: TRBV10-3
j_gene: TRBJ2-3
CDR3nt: TGTGCCATCAGTGAGTTCGTGGGGGATGGGCATACGCAGTATTTT
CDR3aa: CAISEFVGDGHTQYF

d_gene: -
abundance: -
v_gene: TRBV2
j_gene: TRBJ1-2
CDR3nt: TGTGCCAGCAGTGAGAGGCTGGATGGCTACACCTTC
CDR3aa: CASSERLDGYTF

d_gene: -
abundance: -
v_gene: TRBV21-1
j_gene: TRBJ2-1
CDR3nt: TGTGCCAGCGACACCCCTTGGGGCAATGAGCAGTTCTTC
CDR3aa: CASDTPWGNEQFF

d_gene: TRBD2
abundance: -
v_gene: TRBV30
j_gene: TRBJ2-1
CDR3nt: TGTGCCTGGAGTGTAATTGGGACTAGCGGGTTCAATGAGCAGTTCTTC
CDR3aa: CAWSVIGTSGFNEQFF

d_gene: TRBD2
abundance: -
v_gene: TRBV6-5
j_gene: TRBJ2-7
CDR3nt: TGTGCCAGCAGTCAGCGGGGAACCTACGAGCAGTACTTC
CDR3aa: CASSQRGTYEQYF

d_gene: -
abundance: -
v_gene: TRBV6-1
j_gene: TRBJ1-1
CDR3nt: TGTGCCAGCACCAAGGGGGGAGAGACTGAAGCTTTCTTT
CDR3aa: CASTKGGETEAFF